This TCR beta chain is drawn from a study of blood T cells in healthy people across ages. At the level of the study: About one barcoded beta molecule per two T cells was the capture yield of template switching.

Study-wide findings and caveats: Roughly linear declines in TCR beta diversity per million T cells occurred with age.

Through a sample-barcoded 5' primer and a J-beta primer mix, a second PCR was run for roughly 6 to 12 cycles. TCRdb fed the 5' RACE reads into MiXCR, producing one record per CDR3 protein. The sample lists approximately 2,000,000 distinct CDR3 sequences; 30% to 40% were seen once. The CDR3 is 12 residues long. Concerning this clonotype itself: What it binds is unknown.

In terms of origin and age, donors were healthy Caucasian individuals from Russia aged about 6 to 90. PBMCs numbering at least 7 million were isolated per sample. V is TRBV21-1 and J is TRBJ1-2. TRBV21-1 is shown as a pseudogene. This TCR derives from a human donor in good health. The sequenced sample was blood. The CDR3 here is CASSKGSNGYTF. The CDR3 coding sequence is TGTGCCAGCAGTAAAGGCTCTAATGGCTACACCTTC.